Following are 14 T cell receptor beta chains from one sample sequenced in a study of T-cell reconstitution after alpha-beta-depleted transplantation in children. Construction of the TCRbeta library involved unique molecular identifiers. TCRdb used MiXCR to reprocess the PCR reads, holding one entry per CDR3 protein. The sample carries around 700,000 distinct CDR3 sequences, over 10% recorded once. This specimen consisted of PBMCs, obtained before TCRalphabeta/CD19-depleted stem cell transplant. Every receptor here comes from a girl aged 2 to 9 with congenital amegakaryocytic thrombocytopenia, due to receive a stem cell transplant.

This clonotype appeared a few times. The chain couples TRBV12-3 or TRBV12-4 to TRBJ1-4; D is perhaps TRBD1 (5 bases). Trimming took 3 bases from V and 4 from J, leaving 12 bases between them. This CDR3 is built from 15 residues. CDR3 DNA: TGTGCCAGCAGTTTGGTGGGACGGATTAATGAAAAACTGTTTTTT. This codes for CASSLVGRINEKLFF.

The gene calls are TRBV6-4 and TRBJ2-1, with 13 bases identical to TRBD2. The V segment lost 2 bases and the J segment 0 bases; nucleotides outside the gene matches: 7. Per germline, CDR1 MRHNA and CDR2 SNTAGT. The CDR3 covers 19 residues. This chain's CDR3 is CASSDEGTSGESSYNEQFF. CDR3 nucleotides: TGTGCCAGCAGTGACGAAGGGACTAGCGGGGAAAGCTCCTACAATGAGCAGTTCTTC.

A word on this clonotype: A read error may produce the germline difference seen at one junction end. V and J are TRBV12-3 or TRBV12-4 and TRBJ2-2; D is possibly TRBD2 (5 bases). The CDR3 runs to 14 residues. The CDR3 here is CASSLVGGTGELSF. The CDR3, as DNA: TGTGCCAGCAGTTTAGTCGGTGGAACCGGGGAGCTGTCTTTT.

V and J are TRBV5-1 and TRBJ2-2; TRBD1 matches 7 bases. Germline V gives CDR1 SGHRS, CDR2 YFSETQ. CDR3 length: 16 amino acids. The V gene end was trimmed by 7 bases and the J gene end by 6 bases; junction bases not matched to a gene: 15. The CDR3 DNA is TGCGCCAGCGGGGACCCCGGGACAGACCTTTCCGGGGAGCTGTTTTTT. It codes for CASGDPGTDLSGELFF.

This clonotype was observed a handful of times. The chain has TRBV20-1 and TRBJ1-1; D gene ambiguous. This CDR3 is 15 amino acids long. The germline CDR1 and CDR2 sequences are DFQATT and SNEGSKA (reference sequence). Trimming removed 6 bases at V and 3 bases at J, with 20 bases between. The CDR3 coding sequence is TGCAGTGCCCGACCTCCCCAGGTCGGAGACACTGAAGCTTTCTTT. Translation gives CSARPPQVGDTEAFF.

The rearrangement uses TRBV29-1 and TRBJ1-1, with D hard to call. CDR1 is SQVTM, CDR2 ANQGSEA, per germline. With 1 base removed from V and 1 base from J, the gap between germline ends came to 13 bases. The CDR3 is 15 residues long. The DNA of the CDR3 is TGCAGCGTTGAAGTTTCGTTGGGAGGGAACACTGAAGCTTTCTTT. The encoded protein is CSVEVSLGGNTEAFF.

The sample holds a few counts of this clonotype. The chain joins TRBV28 to TRBJ2-1, with D hard to call. Trimming left V 3 bases short and J 0 bases short, with 9 bases between. The germline gives CDR1 MDHEN, CDR2 SYDVKM. The CDR3 covers 15 residues. The CDR3 loop is CASSLADLSYNEQFF. The DNA for the CDR3 is TGTGCCAGCAGTTTGGCAGACCTCTCCTACAATGAGCAGTTCTTC.

On this clonotype: This sequence may be a read error, since a much larger clone differs from it by one base. This chain uses TRBV7-2 with TRBJ2-7; TRBD2 matches 11 bases. CDR3 length: 15 amino acids. Germline lookup yields CDR1 SGHTA and CDR2 FQGNSA. The DNA of the CDR3 is TGTGCCAGCAGCTTCACTAGCGGGGGCTCCTACAAGCAGTACTTC. Protein sequence: CASSFTSGGSYKQYF. The full variable domain, rest sourced from reference TRBV7-2 and TRBJ2-7, is GAGVSQSPSNKVTEKGKDVELRCDPISGHTALYWYRQSLGQGLEFLIYFQGNSAPDKSGLPSDRFSAERTGGSVSTLTIQRTQQEDSAVYLCASSFTSGGSYKQYFGPGTRLTVT.

In this sample, this clonotype turned up a few times. J is TRBJ2-1 and V is TRBV20-1; 16 nucleotides line up with TRBD2. This CDR3 region has 18 residues. After removal of 1 base from V and 1 base from J, the junction contained 4 bases not matched to a gene. CDR1 and CDR2 from the germline V gene are DFQATT and SNEGSKA (reference sequence). This CDR3 is CSARGGLAGGSSYNEQFF. CDR3 in DNA: TGCAGTGCTAGAGGGGGACTAGCGGGAGGGTCATCCTACAATGAGCAGTTCTTC.

This clonotype was counted ten times or more. The V call is TRBV5-1, the J call TRBJ2-7; TRBD2 matches at 7 bases. Germline V gene data show CDR1 as SGHRS and CDR2 as YFSETQ. J gave up 3 bases and V 0 bases, and 0 bases lay outside the gene matches. The CDR3 is 13 residues long. CDR3 DNA sequence: TGCGCCAGCAGCTTGGGGGAGGGCTACGAGCAGTACTTC. Encoded protein: CASSLGEGYEQYF.

The rearrangement joins TRBV11-3 to TRBJ2-5, with 7 bases identical to TRBD2. The CDR3 covers 15 residues. Germline CDR1 reads SGHNT; CDR2 reads YENEEA. The junction had 8 bases not matched to a gene; V was cut back by 6 bases and J by 1 base. The CDR3 is CASSRDGGGQETQYF. In nucleotides, the CDR3 is TGTGCCAGCAGTCGTGATGGCGGGGGCCAAGAGACCCAGTACTTC.

This clonotype was seen only a few times. V gene TRBV12-3 or TRBV12-4 combines with J gene TRBJ2-7; D may be TRBD2 (6 bases). The CDR3 is 14 amino acids. V lost 5 bases, J lost 5 bases, and 16 bases lay in between. The DNA of the CDR3 is TGTGCCAGCAGTCCCGGGACTCGGATCGACGAGCAGTACTTC. This sequence encodes CASSPGTRIDEQYF.

The genes are TRBV4-2 and TRBJ2-5; D is undetermined. Germline V lookup: CDR1 LGHNA, CDR2 YNFKEQ. CDR3 length: 16 amino acids. The V end lost 0 bases, the J end lost 2 bases, and 13 bases lay between the germline ends. CDR3 DNA sequence: TGTGCCAGCAGCCAAGATCGGTGGCTAGTTCAAGAGACCCAGTACTTC. Protein sequence: CASSQDRWLVQETQYF.

This chain uses TRBV18 with TRBJ2-2; D unresolved. Deletions cut 0 bases from V and 1 base from J, with 3 bases between. Per the germline V gene, CDR1 is KGHSH and CDR2 is LQKENI. This CDR3 has 14 amino acids. CDR3: CASSPPENTGELFF. CDR3 DNA: TGTGCCAGCTCACCACCTGAGAACACCGGGGAGCTGTTTTTT.